This entry concerns a single T cell receptor beta chain. The data stem from a study of T cell changes during pregnancy in multiple sclerosis. Clones were read by immunoSEQ multiplex PCR, and TCRdb kept only the in-frame ones, dropping some. The top ten hold under 0.85% of the sample, which has about 89,000 clones, approximately 94% seen once. CDR3 size: 14 residues. V lost 6 bases, J lost 1 base, and 16 bases lay in between. Germline CDR1 and CDR2: SQVTM and ANQGSEA. The chain uses TRBV29-1 and TRBJ2-7; tentatively, D is TRBD1 (5 bases). This receptor was identified in a female donor with multiple sclerosis, enrolled in a pregnancy study. The sample here was peripheral blood, taken in the third trimester of pregnancy. The CDR3 DNA is TGCAGCGTCGACACTGGACAAGGATCCTACGAGCAGTACTTC. It codes for CSVDTGQGSYEQYF.